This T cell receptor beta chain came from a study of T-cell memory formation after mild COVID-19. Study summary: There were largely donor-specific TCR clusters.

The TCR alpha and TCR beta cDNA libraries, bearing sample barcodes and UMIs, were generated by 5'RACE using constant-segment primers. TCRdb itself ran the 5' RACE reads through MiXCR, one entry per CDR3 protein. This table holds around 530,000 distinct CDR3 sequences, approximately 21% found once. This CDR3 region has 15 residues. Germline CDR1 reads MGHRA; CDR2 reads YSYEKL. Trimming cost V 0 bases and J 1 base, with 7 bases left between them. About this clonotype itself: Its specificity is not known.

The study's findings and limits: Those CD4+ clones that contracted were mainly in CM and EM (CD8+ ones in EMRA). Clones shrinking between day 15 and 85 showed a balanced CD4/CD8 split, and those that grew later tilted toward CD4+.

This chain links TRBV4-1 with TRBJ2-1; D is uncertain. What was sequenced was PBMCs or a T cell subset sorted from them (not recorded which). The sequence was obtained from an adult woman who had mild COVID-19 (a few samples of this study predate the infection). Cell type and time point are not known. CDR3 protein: CASSQDLESYNEQFF. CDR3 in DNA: TGCGCCAGCAGCCAAGATCTAGAATCCTACAATGAGCAGTTCTTC.